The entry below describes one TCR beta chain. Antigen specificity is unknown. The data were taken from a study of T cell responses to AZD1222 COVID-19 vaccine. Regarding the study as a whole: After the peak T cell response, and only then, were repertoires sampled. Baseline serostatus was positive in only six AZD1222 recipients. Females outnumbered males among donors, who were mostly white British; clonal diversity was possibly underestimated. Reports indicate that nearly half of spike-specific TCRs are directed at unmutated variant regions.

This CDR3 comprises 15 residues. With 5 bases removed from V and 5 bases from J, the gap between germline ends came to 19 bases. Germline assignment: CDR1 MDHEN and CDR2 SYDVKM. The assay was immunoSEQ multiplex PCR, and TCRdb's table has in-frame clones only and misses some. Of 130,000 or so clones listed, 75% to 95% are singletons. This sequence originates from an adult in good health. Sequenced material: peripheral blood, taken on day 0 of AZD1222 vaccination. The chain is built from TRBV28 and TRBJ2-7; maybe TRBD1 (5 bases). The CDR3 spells CASSPPRGWVNEQYF. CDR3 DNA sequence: TGTGCCAGCAGTCCTCCTAGGGGCTGGGTTAACGAGCAGTACTTC.